This TCR beta chain is from a study of blood T cells in healthy people across ages. CDR3 length equals 17 residues. The ends were cut back, 1 base at V and 8 bases at J, with 23 bases in the middle. CDR1 and CDR2 (germline): SGHAT, FQNNGV. This clonotype was seen a few times. Alongside a J-beta primer mix, a sample-barcoded 5' primer served in a second PCR lasting 7 to 11 cycles. TCRdb used MiXCR to reprocess the 5' RACE reads, holding one entry per CDR3 protein. There are 700,000 to 900,000 distinct CDR3 sequences in the sample; roughly 25% occur only once, and about 3% lies in the top ten. The same data also contributed to another study, on T cells of mothers and their children.

The receptor was derived from a boy aged 5-17 years in good health. The chain is built from TRBV11-2 and TRBJ1-2; tentatively, D is TRBD1 (6 bases). The sequenced sample consisted of blood. The CDR3 sequence is CASSLVGRGAPRSGYTF. DNA for the CDR3: TGTGCCAGCAGCTTAGTAGGGCGGGGGGCGCCCCGCAGCGGCTACACCTTC.